What follows is one T cell receptor (beta chain) and its context. The entry originates in a study of control samples from healthy donors and cancer patients. Sequenced by immunoSEQ multiplex PCR; TCRdb stores in-frame clones only, minus some. The sample lists around 170,000 clones; around 91% were seen once. Specimen: blood. The sequence was obtained from a woman in her 50s in good health.

The CDR3 sequence: CASGKTGGSGAFF. Here the CDR3 DNA reads TGTGCTAGTGGCAAGACAGGGGGCTCGGGGGCTTTCTTT. This chain links TRBV12-5 with TRBJ1-1; 10 bases map to TRBD1. Germline CDR1 LGHNT, CDR2 FRNRAP. There are 13 residues in the CDR3. The V and J ends lost 6 bases and 11 bases, in that order; junction bases with no gene match: 9. Looking up the rest from reference TRBV12-5 and TRBJ1-1 gives the full variable domain: DARVTQTPRHKVTEMGQEVTMRCQPILGHNTVFWYRQTMMQGLELLAYFRNRAPLDDSGMPKDRFSAEMPDATLATLKIQPSEPRDSAVYFCASGKTGGSGAFFGQGTRLTVV.